The entry below describes one T cell receptor (beta chain). Its matching antigen is unknown. These data are taken from a study of radiotherapy plus CTLA-4 blockade in lung cancer. Turning to the study itself: Objective responses were recorded in about a sixth of patients, with disease control recorded in 30% to 35%.

The ends were cut back, 3 bases at V and 4 bases at J, with 5 bases in the middle. Germline-derived CDR1 and CDR2 are MGHRA and YSYEKL. CDR3 length: 12 residues. Focal radiation plus CTLA-4 blockade with ipilimumab was given to patients with chemo-refractory metastatic non-small-cell lung cancer. The study, taken as a whole, reports: TCR clones of tumor origin grew in blood after radiotherapy plus ipilimumab. The best predictor of response was reported to be early blood T cell clone dynamics, with interferon-beta.

Sequencing used immunoSEQ multiplex PCR; TCRdb keeps in-frame clones, though not all of them. The table shows 100,000 or so clones, with about four fifths occurring only once. The chain has TRBV4-1 and TRBJ2-3; D call uncertain. The sequence derives from a human donor with non-small cell lung cancer that progressed on radiotherapy plus ipilimumab. Material: peripheral blood, obtained from a patient treated with radiotherapy plus ipilimumab. The CDR3 region has the DNA TGCGCCAGCAGCCAGGGTCCAGATACGCAGTATTTT. It is translated as CASSQGPDTQYF.